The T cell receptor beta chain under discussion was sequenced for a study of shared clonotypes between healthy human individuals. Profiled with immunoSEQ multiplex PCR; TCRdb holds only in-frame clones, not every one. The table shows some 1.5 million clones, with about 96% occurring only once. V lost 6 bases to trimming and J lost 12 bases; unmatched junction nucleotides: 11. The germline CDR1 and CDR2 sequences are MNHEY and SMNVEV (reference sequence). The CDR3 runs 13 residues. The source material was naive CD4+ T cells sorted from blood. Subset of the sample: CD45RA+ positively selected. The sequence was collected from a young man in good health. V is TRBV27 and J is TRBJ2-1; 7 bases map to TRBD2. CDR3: CASSNKRGRGQFF. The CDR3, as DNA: TGTGCCAGCAGCAACAAGCGGGGACGGGGGCAGTTCTTC.